Below, 28 T cell receptor beta chains from the same sample are listed, as sequenced in a study of response to subunit inactivated influenza vaccine. TCRdb called the RT-PCR reads again in MiXCR, with one record for every CDR3 protein. The table records 450,000 to 700,000 distinct CDR3 sequences, 13% to 15% of them present only once. Source: PBMCs from blood, taken about 13 days after vaccination. Every receptor here comes from a man in his fifties or sixties who received an inactivated influenza vaccine.

This clonotype was seen a few times. The V and J genes are TRBV20-1 and TRBJ2-3; D perhaps matches TRBD1 (5 bases). V lost 6 bases and J lost 2, with 15 bases in between. The CDR3 is 14 residues long. The germline CDR1 and CDR2 sequences are DFQATT and SNEGSKA (reference sequence). The CDR3 here is CSAKPREYTDTQYF. As DNA, the CDR3 is TGCAGTGCCAAGCCCAGGGAATACACAGATACGCAGTATTTT.

The gene calls are TRBV6-2 or TRBV6-3 and TRBJ2-3, with unresolved D. The CDR3 loop spans 11 amino acids. Deletions cut 5 bases from V and 6 bases from J, with 6 bases between. The V gene's germline CDR1 is MNHEY and CDR2 SVGEGT. CDR3 region: CASSGVDTQYF. The DNA for the CDR3 is TGTGCCAGCAGTGGGGTGGATACGCAGTATTTT.

The V and J genes are TRBV9 and TRBJ2-2, with TRBD2 matching 8 bases. The CDR3 covers 16 residues. From germline, CDR1 is SGDLS and CDR2 YYNGEE. Trimming removed 0 bases from V and 7 bases from J; junction bases left unmatched: 8. The CDR3 coding sequence is TGTGCCAGCAGCGTAGCGGGGGGGCCTTTGATCGGGGAGCTGTTTTTT. Translation: CASSVAGGPLIGELFF.

This clonotype has a count of ten or more. The V gene is TRBV15, the J gene TRBJ2-1; a weak D match, TRBD2 (6 bases). V was pared by 3 bases and J by 11 bases, with 11 bases between. Germline lookup yields CDR1 LNHNV and CDR2 YYDKDF (reference sequence). The CDR3 extends over 12 amino acids. The CDR3: CATSRREEQQFF. The CDR3 nucleotides are TGTGCCACCAGCAGGAGGGAGGAGCAGCAGTTCTTC.

This chain links TRBV7-2 with TRBJ1-1, with no clear D. The V and J ends lost 4 bases and 6 bases respectively, with 9 bases between them. CDR1 and CDR2 (germline): SGHTA, FQGNSA. This CDR3 is built from 12 residues. The CDR3 protein is CASSSRWAEAFF. In nucleotides, the CDR3 is TGTGCCAGCAGCTCGCGGTGGGCTGAAGCTTTCTTT.

The rearrangement uses TRBV5-1 and TRBJ2-7, with D tentatively TRBD1 (6 bases). CDR1 is SGHRS, CDR2 YFSETQ, per germline. Trimming cost V 4 bases and J 0 bases, with 14 bases left between them. The CDR3 has 15 amino acids. CDR3 bases: TGCGCCAGCAGCACCGGACAGTTCAGCTCCTACGAGCAGTACTTC. Protein product: CASSTGQFSSYEQYF. Drawing the rest from reference TRBV5-1 and TRBJ2-7, the complete variable domain is KAGVTQTPRYLIKTRGQQVTLSCSPISGHRSVSWYQQTPGQGLQFLFEYFSETQRNKGNFPGRFSGRQFSNSRSEMNVSTLELGDSALYLCASSTGQFSSYEQYFGPGTRLTVT.

This clonotype has only a few counts. V and J are TRBV7-9 and TRBJ2-5; possible D gene TRBD1, 5 bases. CDR3 length: 14 residues. V lost 11 bases and J lost 0, with 16 bases in between. Looked up from germline, CDR1 is SEHNR and CDR2 is FQNEAQ (reference sequence). In DNA form, the CDR3 reads TGTGCCTGGGGCCGGACCCATGACCAAGAGACCCAGTACTTC. This codes for CAWGRTHDQETQYF.

This clonotype was detected only a few times. V gene TRBV7-2 combines with J gene TRBJ2-5, with unresolved D. This CDR3 has 14 amino acids. Trimming stripped 5 bases from V and 2 bases from J, with 12 bases between. Germline V gene sequence: CDR1 SGHTA, CDR2 FQGNSA. The CDR3 bases are TGTGCCAGCAGCCGCATGGGCGGACAAGAGACCCAGTACTTC. It is translated as CASSRMGGQETQYF.

The chain has TRBV27 and TRBJ2-7, with D perhaps matching TRBD1 or TRBD2 (5 bases each). The germline V and J ends were trimmed by 3 bases and 3 bases, with 12 bases remaining between them. Germline lookup yields CDR1 MNHEY and CDR2 SMNVEV (reference sequence). This CDR3 is built from 14 residues. The CDR3 is CASSFQTGHYEQYF. The CDR3 nucleotides read TGTGCCAGCAGTTTCCAGACGGGGCACTACGAGCAGTACTTC.

This clonotype was recorded a few times. The chain recombines TRBV10-3 with TRBJ2-5; 10 bases are a match to TRBD1. Losses at the gene ends were 4 bases for V and 2 bases for J; bases not matched to a gene: 4. This CDR3 has 15 amino acids. Germline values: CDR1 ENHRY, CDR2 SYGVKD. CDR3 sequence reads: CAISGGDRGQETQYF. For the CDR3, the DNA is TGTGCCATCAGTGGAGGGGACAGGGGTCAAGAGACCCAGTACTTC.

The chain recombines TRBV5-1 with TRBJ1-2, with D unresolved. The CDR3 spans 12 residues. V was clipped by 4 bases and J by 0 bases, with 4 bases between them. Germline CDR1 is SGHRS and CDR2 is YFSETQ. The CDR3 DNA follows: TGCGCCAGCAGCGGGGCTAACTATGGCTACACCTTC. Translation gives CASSGANYGYTF. The complete variable domain, with remaining parts taken from reference TRBV5-1 and TRBJ1-2, reads KAGVTQTPRYLIKTRGQQVTLSCSPISGHRSVSWYQQTPGQGLQFLFEYFSETQRNKGNFPGRFSGRQFSNSRSEMNVSTLELGDSALYLCASSGANYGYTFGSGTRLTVV.

The rearrangement links TRBV7-6 to TRBJ2-3; 13 bases match TRBD2. From germline, CDR1 is SGHVS and CDR2 FNYEAQ. V was clipped by 3 bases and J by 4 bases; unmatched bases: 16. The CDR3 sequence is 20 residues long. DNA for the CDR3: TGTGCCAGCAGCTTCCCCCCAACTAGCGGGAGGGCCGACCTACCAGATACGCAGTATTTT. Translated, it gives CASSFPPTSGRADLPDTQYF.

The rearrangement links TRBV18 to TRBJ2-2, with TRBD2 matching over 15 bases. Losses at the gene ends were 3 bases for V and 0 bases for J; bases not matched to a gene: 5. Germline lookup yields CDR1 KGHSH and CDR2 LQKENI. This CDR3 contains 19 residues. As DNA, the CDR3 is TGTGCCAGCTCACCGAAGGGACTAGCGGGAGGAACGAACACCGGGGAGCTGTTTTTT. Amino acid sequence: CASSPKGLAGGTNTGELFF.

This clonotype was observed many times. The rearrangement joins TRBV5-1 to TRBJ2-1; 7 bases agree with TRBD1. With 5 bases clipped from V and 5 bases from J, the junction kept 7 bases outside the gene matches. The CDR3 runs 14 residues. Germline values: CDR1 SGHRS, CDR2 YFSETQ. DNA of the CDR3: TGCGCCAGCAGTTCGGGACAGATCGACAATGAGCAGTTCTTC. This translates into CASSSGQIDNEQFF.

This clonotype was recorded a few times. V is TRBV12-3 or TRBV12-4 and J is TRBJ2-2; TRBD2 agrees at 8 bases. The CDR3 has 14 amino acids. With V trimmed by 7 bases and J by 6 bases, 7 bases remained unmatched. The DNA for the CDR3 is TGTGCCAGCACTCTAGCGGGTGCCCCCGGGGAGCTGTTTTTT. Translation: CASTLAGAPGELFF.

J is TRBJ2-3 and V is TRBV7-2; 8 bases match TRBD2. CDR3 size: 17 residues. Germline trimming cut 5 bases from V and 0 bases from J; bases unmatched to any gene: 10. Germline V gene sequence: CDR1 SGHTA, CDR2 FQGNSA. The CDR3 spells CASSQSRGGASTDTQYF. In DNA, the CDR3 is TGTGCCAGCAGCCAATCCCGGGGGGGAGCTAGCACAGATACGCAGTATTTT. Together with reference TRBV7-2 and TRBJ2-3, the CDR3 gives the full variable domain: GAGVSQSPSNKVTEKGKDVELRCDPISGHTALYWYRQSLGQGLEFLIYFQGNSAPDKSGLPSDRFSAERTGGSVSTLTIQRTQQEDSAVYLCASSQSRGGASTDTQYFGPGTRLTVL.

V gene TRBV27 combines with J gene TRBJ2-1; D is uncertain. The CDR3 consists of 12 residues. Germline V gene sequence: CDR1 MNHEY, CDR2 SMNVEV (reference sequence). Trimming took 5 bases from V and 8 from J, leaving 10 bases between them. The CDR3 region is CASSPSWDEQFF. The CDR3 DNA reads TGTGCCAGCAGTCCCTCTTGGGATGAGCAGTTCTTC.

The chain uses TRBV15 and TRBJ1-6; D gene uncertain. This CDR3 is built from 16 residues. Per the germline V gene, CDR1 is LNHNV and CDR2 is YYDKDF (reference sequence). Trimming pared 2 bases from V and 7 bases from J, leaving 15 bases between. DNA for the CDR3: TGTGCCACCAGCAGATTGAAAACAGCCTGGAATTCACCCCTCCACTTT. Translation gives CATSRLKTAWNSPLHF.

The chain joins TRBV12-3 or TRBV12-4 to TRBJ2-1, with a tentative D call TRBD2 (6 bases). This CDR3 contains 12 residues. V dropped 3 bases and J dropped 13 bases, with 13 bases sitting between them. Here the CDR3 reads CASSLGGVSQFF. CDR3 coding DNA: TGTGCCAGCAGTTTGGGGGGAGTCTCCCAGTTCTTC.

This rearrangement joins TRBV9 to TRBJ2-1; D uncertain. Between the trimmed V and J ends, which lost 2 bases and 1 base, there was a span of 10 bases. This CDR3 has 15 residues. CDR1 and CDR2 (germline): SGDLS, YYNGEE. The CDR3 is CASSVLGLSYNEQFF. CDR3 DNA: TGTGCCAGCAGCGTCCTAGGGCTTTCCTACAATGAGCAGTTCTTC.

This clonotype was counted between two and nine times. The chain has TRBV24-1 and TRBJ2-1; TRBD1 agrees at 10 bases. This CDR3 is built from 16 residues. Trimming took 4 bases from V and 3 from J; bases not matched to a gene: 5. Germline V gene data show CDR1 as KGHDR and CDR2 as SFDVKD. The CDR3 region has the DNA TGTGCCACCAGTGACTCCGGGACAGGGGACTACAATGAGCAGTTCTTC. It translates to CATSDSGTGDYNEQFF.

This clonotype has a handful of counts. The rearrangement joins TRBV20-1 to TRBJ2-5; TRBD2 might be the D (7 bases). V was clipped by 3 bases and J by 2 bases, with 19 bases between them. CDR1 is DFQATT and CDR2 is SNEGSKA in the germline V gene (reference sequence). The CDR3 covers 16 residues. DNA for the CDR3: TGCAGTGCTAGCGGGACAAGCGGAGCGGGGCAAGAGACCCAGTACTTC. This sequence encodes CSASGTSGAGQETQYF.

This clonotype was seen a handful of times. V is TRBV28 and J is TRBJ2-7; 8 positions match TRBD1. The V segment lost 6 bases and the J segment 0 bases; nucleotides outside the gene matches: 7. Germline loops: CDR1 MDHEN, CDR2 SYDVKM. The CDR3 consists of 15 residues. CDR3 sequence: CASSQWTGHSYEQYF. CDR3 coding DNA: TGTGCCAGCAGCCAATGGACAGGGCACTCCTACGAGCAGTACTTC. The full variable domain, in which reference TRBV28 and TRBJ2-7 provide the parts outside the CDR3, is DVKVTQSSRYLVKRTGEKVFLECVQDMDHENMFWYRQDPGLGLRLIYFSYDVKMKEKGDIPEGYSVSREKKERFSLILESASTNQTSMYLCASSQWTGHSYEQYFGPGTRLTVT.

The chain joins TRBV11-2 to TRBJ2-1; 11 positions match TRBD2. This CDR3 is built from 19 residues. J was trimmed by 4 bases and V by 4 bases; bases with no gene match: 15. CDR1 is SGHAT and CDR2 is FQNNGV in the germline V gene. The CDR3 bases are TGTGCCAGCAGCTCCCCCCGAGGTATAGCGGGGGGGCGGTACAATGAGCAGTTCTTC. Its protein is CASSSPRGIAGGRYNEQFF.

Ten or more counts support this clonotype. This sequence joins TRBV12-3 or TRBV12-4 and TRBJ2-5; D may be TRBD1 (7 bases). The CDR3 covers 15 residues. The V and J ends lost 7 bases and 5 bases respectively, with 20 bases between them. CDR3 residues: CASTRRAGGGETQYF. Written as DNA, the CDR3 is TGTGCCAGCACCCGACGGGCAGGAGGGGGCGAGACCCAGTACTTC.

This clonotype turned up a few times. The chain has TRBV20-1 and TRBJ2-3; 8 bases are a match to TRBD1. CDR1 is DFQATT, CDR2 SNEGSKA, per germline (reference sequence). CDR3 length equals 14 residues. With V trimmed by 2 bases and J by 4 bases, 5 bases remained unmatched. CDR3 sequence reads: CSARQGAFSDTQYF. The CDR3 DNA sequence: TGCAGTGCTAGACAGGGGGCGTTTTCAGATACGCAGTATTTT.

The chain is built from TRBV20-1 and TRBJ2-3; D is ambiguous. Trimming took off 5 bases at V and 0 bases at J, with 9 bases between the two ends. Germline assignment: CDR1 DFQATT and CDR2 SNEGSKA (reference sequence). The CDR3 runs to 13 residues. The DNA of the CDR3 is TGCAGTGCTGTCCGTGTTAGCACAGATACGCAGTATTTT. Translating gives CSAVRVSTDTQYF.

This clonotype was recorded many times. The chain couples TRBV6-5 to TRBJ2-2; 8 bases agree with TRBD1. This CDR3 spans 13 amino acids. The germline V gene encodes CDR1 MNHEY and CDR2 SVGAGI. The V gene end was trimmed by 4 bases and the J gene end by 6 bases; junction bases not matched to a gene: 1. CDR3 sequence (DNA): TGTGCCAGCAGTTCACAGGGGGCCGGGGAGCTGTTTTTT. The encoded protein is CASSSQGAGELFF.